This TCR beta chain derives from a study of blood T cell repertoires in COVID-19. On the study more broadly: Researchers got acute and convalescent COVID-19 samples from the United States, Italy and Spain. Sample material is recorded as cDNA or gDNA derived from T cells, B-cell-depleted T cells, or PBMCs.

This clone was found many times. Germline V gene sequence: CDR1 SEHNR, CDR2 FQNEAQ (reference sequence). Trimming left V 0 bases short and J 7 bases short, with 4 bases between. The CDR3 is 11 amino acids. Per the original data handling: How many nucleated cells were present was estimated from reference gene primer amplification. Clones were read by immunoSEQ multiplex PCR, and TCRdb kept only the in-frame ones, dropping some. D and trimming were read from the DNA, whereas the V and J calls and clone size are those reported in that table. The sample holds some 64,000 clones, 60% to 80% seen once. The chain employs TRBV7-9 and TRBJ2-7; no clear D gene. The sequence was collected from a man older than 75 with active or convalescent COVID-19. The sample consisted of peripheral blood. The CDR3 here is CASSLAEEQYF. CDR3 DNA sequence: TGTGCCAGCAGCTTAGCGGAGGAGCAGTACTTC.